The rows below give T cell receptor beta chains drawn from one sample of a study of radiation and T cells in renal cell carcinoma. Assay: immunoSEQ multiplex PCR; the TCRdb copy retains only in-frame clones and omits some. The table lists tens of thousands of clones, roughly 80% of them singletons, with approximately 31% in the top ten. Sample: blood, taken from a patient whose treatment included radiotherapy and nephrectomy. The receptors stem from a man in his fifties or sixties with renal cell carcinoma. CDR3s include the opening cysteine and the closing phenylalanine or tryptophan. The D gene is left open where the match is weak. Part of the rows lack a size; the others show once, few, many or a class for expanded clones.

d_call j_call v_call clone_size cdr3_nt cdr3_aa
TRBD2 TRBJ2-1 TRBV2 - TGTGCCAGCAGCGATGGGACTAGCGAATCTAGGGACAATGAGCAGTTCTTC CASSDGTSESRDNEQFF
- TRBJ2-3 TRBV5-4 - TGTGCCAGCAGCCCCCGGGACAGCACAGATACGCAGTATTTT CASSPRDSTDTQYF
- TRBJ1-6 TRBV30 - TGTGCCTGGAGTCGGGGAAATTCACCCCTCCACTTT CAWSRGNSPLHF
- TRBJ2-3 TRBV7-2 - TGTGCCAGCAGCTTATCCGGGTTGGTTGATACGCAGTATTTT CASSLSGLVDTQYF
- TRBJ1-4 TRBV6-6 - TGTGCCGGGGGGAGGGAGGGTCGCGGTGAAAAACTGTTTTTT CAGGREGRGEKLFF
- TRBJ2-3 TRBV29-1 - TGCAGCGTTAGGTTAGGAGATACGCAGTATTTT CSVRLGDTQYF
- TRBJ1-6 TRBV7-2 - TGTGCCAGCAGCCAACAAGGGGGACGATCACCCCTCCACTTT CASSQQGGRSPLHF
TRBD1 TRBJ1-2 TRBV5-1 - TGCGCCAGCAGCCTCGCCGGACAGGCTGGCTACACCTTC CASSLAGQAGYTF
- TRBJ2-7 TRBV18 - TGTGCCAGCTCACCATTCAGCGGCTACGAGCAGTACTTC CASSPFSGYEQYF
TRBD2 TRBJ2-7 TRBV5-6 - TGTGCCAGCAGCTCAACGGCGGGAGGGTTTTACGAGCAGTACTTC CASSSTAGGFYEQYF
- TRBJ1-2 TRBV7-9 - TGTGCCAGCAGCACCGGGGTCCCCTACGGCTATGGCTACACCTTC CASSTGVPYGYGYTF
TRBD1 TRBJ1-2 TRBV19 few TGTGCCAGTAGTATAGATCGCGGGACAGGGGCGTCCTATGGCTACACCTTC CASSIDRGTGASYGYTF
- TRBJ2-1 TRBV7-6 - TGTGCCAGCAGCTTAGCTTGGCAGGGCCTTTTCTACAATGAGCAGTTCTTC CASSLAWQGLFYNEQFF
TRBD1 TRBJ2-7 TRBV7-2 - TGTGCCAGCAGCTTAGACAGGGGCACCTACGAGCAGTACTTC CASSLDRGTYEQYF
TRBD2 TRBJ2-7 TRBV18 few TGTGCCAGCTCCCCGAGGACTAGCGGGGACTACGAGCAGTACTTC CASSPRTSGDYEQYF
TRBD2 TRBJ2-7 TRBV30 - TGTGCCTGGAGTGGGGGGGGACTCTACGAGCAGTACTTC CAWSGGGLYEQYF
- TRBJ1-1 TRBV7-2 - TGTGCCAGCAGCTTAGTTCAGGGTGTGGCTTTCTTT CASSLVQGVAFF
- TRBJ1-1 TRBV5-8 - TGTGCCAGCAGCTTGCGTGGAACTGAAGCTTTCTTT CASSLRGTEAFF
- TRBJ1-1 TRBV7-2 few TGTGCCAGCAGCTTAGGCGGGAGATACACTGAAGCTTTCTTT CASSLGGRYTEAFF
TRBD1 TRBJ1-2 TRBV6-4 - TGTGCCAGCAGTCTCGGACAGGGTGATCGCTACACCTTC CASSLGQGDRYTF